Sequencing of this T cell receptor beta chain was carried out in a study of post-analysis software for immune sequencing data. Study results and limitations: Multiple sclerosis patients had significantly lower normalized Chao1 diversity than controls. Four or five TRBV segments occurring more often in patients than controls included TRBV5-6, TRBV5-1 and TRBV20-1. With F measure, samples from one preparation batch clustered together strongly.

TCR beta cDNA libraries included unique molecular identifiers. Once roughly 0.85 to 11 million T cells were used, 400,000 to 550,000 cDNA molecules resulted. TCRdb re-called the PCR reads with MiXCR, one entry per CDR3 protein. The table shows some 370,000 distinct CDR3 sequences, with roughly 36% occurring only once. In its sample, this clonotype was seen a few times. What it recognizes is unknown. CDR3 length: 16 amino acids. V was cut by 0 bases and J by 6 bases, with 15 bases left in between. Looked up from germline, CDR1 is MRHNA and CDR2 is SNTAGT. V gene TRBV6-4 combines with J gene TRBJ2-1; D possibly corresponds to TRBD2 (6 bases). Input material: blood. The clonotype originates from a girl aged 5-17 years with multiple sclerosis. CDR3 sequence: CASSDSGTRPSNEQFF. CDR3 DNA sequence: TGTGCCAGCAGTGACTCAGGGACTCGGCCCTCCAATGAGCAGTTCTTC.